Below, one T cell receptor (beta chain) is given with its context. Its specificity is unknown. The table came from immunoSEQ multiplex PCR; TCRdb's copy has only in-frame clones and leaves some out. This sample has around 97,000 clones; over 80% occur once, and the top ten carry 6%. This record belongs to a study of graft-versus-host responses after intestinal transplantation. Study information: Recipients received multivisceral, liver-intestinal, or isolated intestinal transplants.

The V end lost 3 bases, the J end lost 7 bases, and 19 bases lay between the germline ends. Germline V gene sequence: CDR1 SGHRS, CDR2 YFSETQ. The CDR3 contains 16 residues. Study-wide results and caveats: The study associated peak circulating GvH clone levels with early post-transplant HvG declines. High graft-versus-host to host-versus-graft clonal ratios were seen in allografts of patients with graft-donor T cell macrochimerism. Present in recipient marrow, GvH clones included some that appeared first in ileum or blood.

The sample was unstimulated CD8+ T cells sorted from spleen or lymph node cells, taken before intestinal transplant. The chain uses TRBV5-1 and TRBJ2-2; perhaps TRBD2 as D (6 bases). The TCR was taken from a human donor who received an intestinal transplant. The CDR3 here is CASSYLGPREGGELFF. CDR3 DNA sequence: TGCGCCAGCAGCTACCTAGGTCCGCGGGAAGGCGGGGAGCTGTTTTTT.